The T cell receptor beta chain under discussion was sequenced for a study of PD-L1 blockade in urothelial cancer. The CDR3 length is 14 residues. Trimming removed 1 base at V and 0 bases at J, with 7 bases between. The germline CDR1 and CDR2 sequences are SGHTA and FQGNSA. Noted time point: peripheral blood 6 weeks after treatment start. Here immunoSEQ multiplex PCR was the method, and the copy in TCRdb shows in-frame clones only, minus some. The data hold 20,000 to 25,000 clones, with 82% observed a single time. The TCR comes from a man aged 65 to 85 with urothelial cancer. The source was PBMCs, collected around atezolizumab (anti-PD-L1) treatment. V gene TRBV7-2 combines with J gene TRBJ2-7; D is unresolved. Written as DNA, the CDR3 is TGTGCCAGCAGCTTAGGTCGAGGCTCCTACGAGCAGTACTTC. As protein: CASSLGRGSYEQYF.